This T cell receptor beta chain derives from a study of PD-1 blockade in classical Hodgkin lymphoma. General study points: Complete responders' baseline diversity resembled that of newly diagnosed patients. In CD4+ cells, TCR diversity went up significantly by C4D1, but in CD8+ cells it did not.

On this clone: Its antigen remains unknown.

The V gene's germline CDR1 is SGHAT and CDR2 FQNNGV. CDR3 length equals 16 residues. V lost 1 base to trimming and J lost 0 bases, with 9 bases between them. Patients all relapsed after autologous stem cell transplantation, and there was variation in brentuximab vedotin exposure. Progressive disease, partial response or complete response was each patient's best response. Here immunoSEQ multiplex PCR was the method, and the copy in TCRdb shows in-frame clones only, minus some. The sample includes tens of thousands of clones, about three quarters seen only once; the top ten take over 15%. Sequencing was performed on peripheral blood mononuclear cells (PBMCs), taken at baseline. The rearrangement joins TRBV11-2 to TRBJ2-2; no reliable D call. The source is a human donor with classical Hodgkin lymphoma. CDR3 in amino acids: CASSLGSFANTGELFF. The CDR3 nucleotides read TGTGCCAGCAGCTTAGGGTCCTTCGCGAACACCGGGGAGCTGTTTTTT.